These 9 T cell receptor beta chains share one sample of origin, sequenced in a study of tumor-infiltrating lymphocytes in oesophageal squamous cell carcinoma. TCRdb independently ran MiXCR on the PCR reads; one entry per CDR3 protein. Of some 17,000 distinct CDR3 sequences listed, less than 50% are singletons. Material for sequencing was normal esophageal tissue next to the tumor. The receptors here all came from a female donor with esophageal squamous cell carcinoma.

This clonotype was seen ten or more times. The chain recombines TRBV20-1 with TRBJ2-3; D unresolved. With 0 bases removed from V and 13 bases from J, the gap between germline ends came to 23 bases. Germline CDR1 and CDR2: DFQATT and SNEGSKA (reference sequence). The CDR3 is 15 residues long. The CDR3 loop is CSARDVQVQVQSEYF. CDR3 in DNA: TGCAGTGCTAGAGATGTCCAGGTCCAGGTGCAATCGGAGTATTTT.

The chain joins TRBV10-2 to TRBJ2-4; D may correspond to TRBD1 or TRBD2 (5 bases each). The J call may be wrong; the DNA end is better matched by TRBJ2-1. CDR1 and CDR2 from the germline V gene are WSHSY and SAAADI. There are 16 residues in the CDR3. CDR3 in amino acids: CASSDRGRIRNNEQFF. CDR3 in DNA: TGCGCCAGCAGTGACCGGGGACGGATAAGAAACAATGAGCAGTTCTTC.

Of note for this clonotype: The conserved phenylalanine or tryptophan normally closing the CDR3 is absent here, so this likely arose from a read error. Because the CDR3's place on the DNA is in doubt, the DNA is left out and the CDR3 is given as listed by TCRdb. V is TRBV11-2 and J is TRBJ2-7; the table assigns TRBD2, which was not confirmed against the DNA. Germline-derived CDR1 and CDR2 are SGHAT and FQNNGV. The CDR3 has 17 amino acids, counting both end residues. CDR3 sequence reads: CASSSGLTIYNEQFFGS.

This chain connects TRBV12-3 or TRBV12-4 to TRBJ2-1, with a possible D match to TRBD1 (6 bases). Trimming stripped 6 bases from V and 7 bases from J, with 13 bases between. The CDR3 is made up of 13 amino acids. As DNA, the CDR3 is TGTGCCAGCAGCTCCAGGGGTGCTAATGAGCAGTTCTTC. Translated, it gives CASSSRGANEQFF.

The genes are TRBV6-9 and TRBJ1-1; TRBD1 is a possible D gene (5 bases). The CDR3 length is 17 residues. Trimming cost V 4 bases and J 4 bases, with 22 bases left between them. Germline loops: CDR1 MNHGY, CDR2 SVAAGI. Here the CDR3 reads CASSLKPLEGMGTEAFF. The CDR3 coding sequence is TGTGCCAGCAGTTTAAAACCCTTGGAGGGGATGGGCACTGAAGCTTTCTTT.

By share of the sample, this clonotype is medium-sized. This sequence joins TRBV12-3 or TRBV12-4 and TRBJ2-5; no firm D call. Deletions cut 0 bases from V and 5 bases from J, with 4 bases between. The CDR3 has 12 residues. The CDR3 spells CASSLASETQYF. CDR3 DNA sequence: TGTGCCAGCAGTTTAGCGTCCGAGACCCAGTACTTC.

The CDR3 region has the DNA TGTGCCAGCAGCTTAGGGTTAGCGGTCACAGATACGCAGTATTTT. It yields the protein CASSLGLAVTDTQYF. The chain combines TRBV7-2 with TRBJ2-3; the D gene is possibly TRBD2 (6 bases). Trimming stripped 1 base from V and 2 bases from J, with 10 bases between. Germline V gene sequence: CDR1 SGHTA, CDR2 FQGNSA. The CDR3 runs 15 residues.

The chain uses TRBV2 and TRBJ2-1; 9 nucleotides align to TRBD2. The CDR3 loop spans 13 amino acids. Germline loops: CDR1 SNHLY, CDR2 FYNNEI. V lost 6 bases to trimming and J lost 6 bases; unmatched junction nucleotides: 3. Here the CDR3 reads CASSGGLANEQFF. The CDR3 nucleotides read TGTGCCAGCAGCGGGGGACTAGCCAATGAGCAGTTCTTC. The whole variable domain, filled in from reference TRBV2 and TRBJ2-1, reads EPEVTQTPSHQVTQMGQEVILRCVPISNHLYFYWYRQILGQKVEFLVSFYNNEISEKSEIFDDQFSVERPDGSNFTLKIRSTKLEDSAMYFCASSGGLANEQFFGPGTRLTVL.

This clonotype was seen only once. The chain has TRBV24-1 and TRBJ2-5, with 7 bases fitting TRBD1. The J call may be incorrect, as the DNA end agrees better with TRBJ2-1. Germline loops: CDR1 KGHDR, CDR2 SFDVKD. This CDR3 has 14 residues. The CDR3 loop is CATSKGDRAHEQFF. The CDR3 DNA sequence: TGTGCCACCAGTAAGGGAGACAGGGCCCATGAGCAGTTCTTC.